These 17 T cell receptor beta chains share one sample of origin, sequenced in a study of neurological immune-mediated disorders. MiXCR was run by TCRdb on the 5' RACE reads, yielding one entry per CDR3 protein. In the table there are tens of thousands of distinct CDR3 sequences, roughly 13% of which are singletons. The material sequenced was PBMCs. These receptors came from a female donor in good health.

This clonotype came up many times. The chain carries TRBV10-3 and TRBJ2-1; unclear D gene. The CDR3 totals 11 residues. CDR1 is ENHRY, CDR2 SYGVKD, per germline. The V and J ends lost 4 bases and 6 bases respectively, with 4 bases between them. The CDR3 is CAISAANEQFF. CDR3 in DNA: TGTGCCATCAGTGCGGCCAATGAGCAGTTCTTC.

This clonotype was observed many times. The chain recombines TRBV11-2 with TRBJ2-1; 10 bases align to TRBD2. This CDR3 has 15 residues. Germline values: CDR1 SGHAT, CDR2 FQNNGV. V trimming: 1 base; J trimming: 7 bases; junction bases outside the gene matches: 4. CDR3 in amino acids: CASSLALAGANEQFF. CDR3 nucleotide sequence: TGTGCCAGCAGCTTAGCGCTAGCGGGAGCGAATGAGCAGTTCTTC.

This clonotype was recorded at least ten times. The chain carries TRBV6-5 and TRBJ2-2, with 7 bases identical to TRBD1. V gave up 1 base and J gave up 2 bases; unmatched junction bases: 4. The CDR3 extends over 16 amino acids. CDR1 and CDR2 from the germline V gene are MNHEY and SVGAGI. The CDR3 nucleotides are TGTGCCAGCAGTTACTTGGACAGGATTAACACCGGGGAGCTGTTTTTT. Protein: CASSYLDRINTGELFF.

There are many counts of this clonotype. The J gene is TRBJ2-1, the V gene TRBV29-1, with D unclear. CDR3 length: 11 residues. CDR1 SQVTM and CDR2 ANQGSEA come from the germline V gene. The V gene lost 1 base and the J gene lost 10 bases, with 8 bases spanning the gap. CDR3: CSVEGSQEQFF. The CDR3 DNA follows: TGCAGCGTTGAAGGGTCTCAGGAGCAGTTCTTC.

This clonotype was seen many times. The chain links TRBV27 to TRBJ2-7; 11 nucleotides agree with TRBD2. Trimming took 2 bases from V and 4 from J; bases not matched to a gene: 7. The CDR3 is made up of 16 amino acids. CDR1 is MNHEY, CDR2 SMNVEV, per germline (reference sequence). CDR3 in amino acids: CASSLAASGGRYEQYF. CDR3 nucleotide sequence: TGTGCCAGCAGTTTAGCGGCTAGCGGGGGGCGGTACGAGCAGTACTTC.

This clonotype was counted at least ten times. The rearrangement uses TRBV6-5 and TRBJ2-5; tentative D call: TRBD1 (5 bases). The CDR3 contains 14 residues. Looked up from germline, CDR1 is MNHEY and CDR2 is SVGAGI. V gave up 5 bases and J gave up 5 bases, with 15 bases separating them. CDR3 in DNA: TGTGCCAGCAGTCCGGGTTGGGCAGGGGAGACCCAGTACTTC. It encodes CASSPGWAGETQYF.

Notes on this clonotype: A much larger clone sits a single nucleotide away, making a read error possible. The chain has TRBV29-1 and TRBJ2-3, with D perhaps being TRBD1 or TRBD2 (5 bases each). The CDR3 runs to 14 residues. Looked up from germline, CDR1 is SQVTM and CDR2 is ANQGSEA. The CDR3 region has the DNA TGCAGCGTTGAAGGGGGCGGGTACACAGATACGCTGTATTTT. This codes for CSVEGGGYTDTLYF.

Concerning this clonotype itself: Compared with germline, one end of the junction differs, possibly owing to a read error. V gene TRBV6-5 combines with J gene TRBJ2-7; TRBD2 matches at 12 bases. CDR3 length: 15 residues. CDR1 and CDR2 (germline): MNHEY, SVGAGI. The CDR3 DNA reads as TGTGCCAGCAGACCTAGCGGGAGGGCCAGGTATCAGCAGCACTTC. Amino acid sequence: CASRPSGRARYQQHF.

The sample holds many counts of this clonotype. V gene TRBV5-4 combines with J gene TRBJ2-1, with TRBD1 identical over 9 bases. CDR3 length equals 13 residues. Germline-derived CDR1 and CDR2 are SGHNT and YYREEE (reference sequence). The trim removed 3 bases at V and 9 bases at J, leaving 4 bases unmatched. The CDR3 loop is CASSWWTGAEQFF. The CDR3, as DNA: TGTGCCAGCAGCTGGTGGACAGGGGCTGAGCAGTTCTTC.

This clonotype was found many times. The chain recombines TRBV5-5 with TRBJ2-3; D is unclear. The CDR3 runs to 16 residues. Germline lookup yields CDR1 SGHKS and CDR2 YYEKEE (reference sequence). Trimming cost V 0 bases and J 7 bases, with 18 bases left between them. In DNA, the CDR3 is TGTGCCAGCAGCTTGGGGGGATGGGTTGAATCGAATACGCAGTATTTT. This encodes CASSLGGWVESNTQYF.

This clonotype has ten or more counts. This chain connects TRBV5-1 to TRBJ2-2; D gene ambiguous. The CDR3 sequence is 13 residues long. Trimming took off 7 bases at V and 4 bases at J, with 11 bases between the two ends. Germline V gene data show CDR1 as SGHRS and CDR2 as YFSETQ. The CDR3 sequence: CASGQFGTGELFF. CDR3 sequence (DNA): TGCGCCAGCGGCCAGTTTGGCACCGGGGAGCTGTTTTTT.

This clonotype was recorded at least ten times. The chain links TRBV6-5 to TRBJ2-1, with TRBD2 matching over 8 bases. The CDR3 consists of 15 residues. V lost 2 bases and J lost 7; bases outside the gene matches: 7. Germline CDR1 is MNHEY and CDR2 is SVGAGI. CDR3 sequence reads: CASSYRREAGNEQFF. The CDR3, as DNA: TGTGCCAGCAGTTACCGGCGGGAGGCGGGGAATGAGCAGTTCTTC.

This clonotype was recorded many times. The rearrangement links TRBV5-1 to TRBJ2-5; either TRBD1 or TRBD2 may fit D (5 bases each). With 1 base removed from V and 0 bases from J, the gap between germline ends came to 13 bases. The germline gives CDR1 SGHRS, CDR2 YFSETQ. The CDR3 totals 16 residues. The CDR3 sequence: CASSLIGTANQETQYF. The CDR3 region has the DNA TGCGCCAGCAGCTTGATCGGGACGGCAAACCAAGAGACCCAGTACTTC.

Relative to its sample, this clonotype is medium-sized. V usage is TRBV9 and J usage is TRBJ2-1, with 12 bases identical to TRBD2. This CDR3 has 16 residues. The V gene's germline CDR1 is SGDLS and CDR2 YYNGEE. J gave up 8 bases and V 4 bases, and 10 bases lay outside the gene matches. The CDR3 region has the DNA TGTGCCAGCAGCCCCGGTCTAGCGGGAGGGCGCTATGAGCAGTTCTTC. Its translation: CASSPGLAGGRYEQFF.

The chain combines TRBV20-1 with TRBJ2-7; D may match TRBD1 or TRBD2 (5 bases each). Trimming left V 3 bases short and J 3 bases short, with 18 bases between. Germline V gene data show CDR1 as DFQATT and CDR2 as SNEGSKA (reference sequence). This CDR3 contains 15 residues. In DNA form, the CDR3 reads TGCAGTGCTAGGTCTCTGGGGCTAGGAGGCTACGAGCAGTACTTC. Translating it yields CSARSLGLGGYEQYF.

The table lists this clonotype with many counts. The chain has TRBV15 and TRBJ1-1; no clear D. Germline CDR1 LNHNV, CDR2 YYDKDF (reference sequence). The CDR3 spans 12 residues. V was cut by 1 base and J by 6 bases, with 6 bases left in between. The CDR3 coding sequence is TGTGCCACCAGCAGAGTGGGGTCTGAAGCTTTCTTT. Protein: CATSRVGSEAFF.

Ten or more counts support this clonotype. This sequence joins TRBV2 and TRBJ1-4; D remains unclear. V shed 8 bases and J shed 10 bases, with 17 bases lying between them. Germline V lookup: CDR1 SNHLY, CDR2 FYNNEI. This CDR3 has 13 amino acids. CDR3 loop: CASGEGGSRKLFF. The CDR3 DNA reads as TGTGCCAGCGGGGAGGGAGGTTCGCGAAAACTGTTTTTT.